The text below deals with one T cell receptor (beta chain). What antigen it recognizes has not been identified. Relative to the germline gene, one junction end is altered; a read error may explain this. For repertoire sequencing, the TCR beta CDR3 regions were amplified from RNA transcripts. A first-round RT-PCR used HTBI primers with the Qiagen OneStep RT-PCR kit, followed by a second-round multiplex PCR, size selection and purification. Libraries were sequenced paired-end with 100 bp reads on an Illumina HiSeq2000. Processing in the source paper ran as follows. SOAPnuke was used to process the reads, removing any read that contained adapters or uncalled bases, had a mean Phred below 15, or lacked an exact match to the constant primer or identifier. COPE v1.2.5 was used to merge the high-quality paired reads. Each unique nucleotide sequence was treated as a clonotype, and MiTCR v1.1 was used to align the clonotypes to the IMGT TRB V, D and J references. The analysis was limited to V-J combinations with a frequency above 0.0001, which together covered 99.2% of the repertoires. A TCR clonal expansion and chaos score per V-J combination was defined as the ratio of F50 clonal expansion to chaos observed in the TCRdist matrix. Features were reduced by Welch's t-statistics and random forest to roughly 14 V-J combinations, which fed a naive Bayes classifier. The similarity between thyroid and blood repertoires was quantified using the Morisita-Horn index. TCRdb redid the processing of the public reads, applying fastp at Q25 and MiXCR, and retained in-frame beta chains. Duplicate CDR3 protein sequences are folded into a single record with the most common DNA and genes. These V and J calls originate from TCRdb's pipeline instead of the authors' own analysis. The sample table holds 900,000 to 1,200,000 distinct CDR3 sequences, of which about two fifths were seen once. The top ten clones comprise around 10% of the sample.

This record comes from a study of Graves' ophthalmopathy and Graves' hyperthyroidism (dated by TCRdb to 2017 to 2018). With regard to the full study: Hyperthyroidism was considered stable if no progression to ophthalmopathy occurred within 18 months of follow-up. Once sampling was done, hyperthyroidism patients were given methimazole at a starting dose of 30 mg daily, while ophthalmopathy patients were given high-dose intravenous methylprednisolone. To tell Graves' ophthalmopathy apart from Graves' hyperthyroidism, and to predict which patients would progress to ophthalmopathy, the study relied on TCR beta repertoire signatures. In total, 135 blood samples were TCR-sequenced: under 45 ophthalmopathy, roughly 77 hyperthyroidism and about 17 hyperthyroidism-to-ophthalmopathy patients. An independent validation cohort comprised 18 to 20 hyperthyroidism patients and over 15 patients who later progressed from hyperthyroidism to ophthalmopathy. In over five hyperthyroidism patients, the T-cell repertoires found in thyroid tissue were compared with those found in blood. A discovery set of more than 90 patients (43 ophthalmopathy, fewer than 60 stable hyperthyroidism) was enrolled to explore V-J signatures distinguishing ophthalmopathy from hyperthyroidism.

Broader findings and caveats from the paper: In cross-validation, the 13-signature model distinguished ophthalmopathy from stable hyperthyroidism with 85% to 90% sensitivity and 81% to 83% specificity, and in the test set the corresponding values were roughly 80% and 76%. Sample size was not predetermined statistically, and investigators were not blinded to group allocation. In validation, the model predicted ophthalmopathy progression with nearly 71% sensitivity and roughly 72% specificity; around twelve predicted patients were CT-confirmed with GO in a median of about 6.1 months. Most expanded thyroid clonotypes with frequency above 0.001 were also detected in blood, suggesting blood repertoires may reflect the thyroid immune response.

Hyperthyroidism patients were newly diagnosed, with disease duration under 2 months, and aged 18 to 65 years. Anyone with other autoimmune diseases, uncontrolled infections, pregnancy or lactation was excluded from the study. Clinical symptoms, serum thyroxine, TRAb, thyroid ultrasound and orbital computed tomography were used for diagnosis. Total RNA was extracted with Trizol reagent and quality-checked on an Agilent 2100 Bioanalyzer. From its cysteine to its phenylalanine, the CDR3 spans 18 amino acids. Of all the DNA, just the CDR3 is kept, 54 bases in frame from base 1. As encoded in the germline V gene, CDR1 is ENHRY while CDR2 is SYGVKD.

The sequence was collected from an adult man with Graves' hyperthyroidism. The sample taken for sequencing was peripheral blood or thyroid tissue (not recorded which). Recombination joined TRBV10-3 with TRBJ1-2; a stretch of 11 junction bases matches TRBD1. The CDR3 protein is CASSYRDRGSSLVRGYTF. The DNA is as follows: TGTGCCAGCAGTTACAGGGACAGGGGGTCTTCTCTAGTGCGGGGCTACACCTTC.